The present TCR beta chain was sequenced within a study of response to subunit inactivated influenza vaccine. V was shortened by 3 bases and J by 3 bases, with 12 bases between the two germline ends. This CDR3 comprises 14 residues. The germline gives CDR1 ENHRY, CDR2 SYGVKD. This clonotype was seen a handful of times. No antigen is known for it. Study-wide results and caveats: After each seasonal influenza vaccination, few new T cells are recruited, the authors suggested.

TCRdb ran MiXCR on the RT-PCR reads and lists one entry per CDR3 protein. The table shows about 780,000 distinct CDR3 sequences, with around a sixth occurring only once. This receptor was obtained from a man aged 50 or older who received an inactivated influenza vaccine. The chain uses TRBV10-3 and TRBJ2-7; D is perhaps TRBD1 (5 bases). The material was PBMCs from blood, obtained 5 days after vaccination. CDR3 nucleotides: TGTGCCATCAGTGAAACAGGAGCTCTCTACGAGCAGTACTTC. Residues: CAISETGALYEQYF.